The 26 T cell receptor beta chains presented below share a single source sample, sequenced in a study of long-term antiretroviral therapy in people with HIV. immunoSEQ v3.0 was run at survey level. The method was immunoSEQ multiplex PCR; TCRdb's version includes in-frame clones alone and lacks a portion of them. The sample carries about 20,000 clones, more than 75% recorded once. The sequences come from unsorted PBMCs, collected just under 2.7 years after starting antiretroviral therapy. The receptors derive from a woman between 50 and 59 years old with HIV.

V and J are TRBV29-1 and TRBJ2-4; perhaps TRBD2 as D (6 bases). CDR3 length equals 12 residues. Germline values: CDR1 SQVTM, CDR2 ANQGSEA. The germline V and J ends were trimmed by 6 bases and 6 bases, with 12 bases remaining between them. This chain's CDR3 is CSVAGTGNIQYF. The CDR3 region has the DNA TGCAGCGTCGCCGGGACTGGAAACATTCAGTACTTC.

As regards this clone: A junction end diverges from the germline sequence, so it may reflect a read error. V usage is TRBV6-5 and J usage is TRBJ2-7, with 7 nucleotides matching TRBD1. The CDR3 contains 16 residues. CDR1 and CDR2 from the germline V gene are MNHEY and SVGAGI. CDR3 sequence (DNA): TGTGCCAGCAGTTATCCAAGACAGGGAGTGCCCCACGAGCCGTACTTC. Residues: CASSYPRQGVPHEPYF.

Only one count was recorded for this clone. V gene TRBV7-9 combines with J gene TRBJ2-1, with TRBD2 identical over 9 bases. The trim removed 5 bases at V and 1 base at J, leaving 6 bases unmatched. The CDR3 contains 16 residues. CDR1 and CDR2 (germline): SEHNR, FQNEAQ (reference sequence). The chain's CDR3 is CASSRGLAESYNEQFF. DNA for the CDR3: TGTGCCAGCAGCAGGGGACTAGCCGAGTCCTACAATGAGCAGTTCTTC. Supplemented by reference TRBV7-9 and TRBJ2-1, the full variable domain reads DTGVSQNPRHKITKRGQNVTFRCDPISEHNRLYWYRQTLGQGPEFLTYFQNEAQLEKSRLLSDRFSAERPKGSFSTLEIQRTEQGDSAMYLCASSRGLAESYNEQFFGPGTRLTVL.

The rearrangement links TRBV6-5 to TRBJ1-2; tentatively, D is TRBD1 (5 bases). Germline V gene sequence: CDR1 MNHEY, CDR2 SVGAGI. Trimming took 2 bases from V and 8 from J, leaving 12 bases between them. The CDR3 loop spans 13 amino acids. The DNA of the CDR3 is TGTGCCAGCAGTTACGGGCAGGGAGTAGGCTACACCTTC. As protein: CASSYGQGVGYTF.

The chain is built from TRBV29-1 and TRBJ2-2; D remains unclear. Trimming stripped 5 bases from V and 3 bases from J, with 10 bases between. The germline V gene has CDR1 SQVTM and CDR2 ANQGSEA. This CDR3 contains 13 residues. CDR3 DNA: TGCAGCGTTTTCGTAGTAGACACCGGGGAGCTGTTTTTT. As protein: CSVFVVDTGELFF.

The rearrangement uses TRBV9 and TRBJ2-2; D gene unclear. From germline, CDR1 is SGDLS and CDR2 YYNGEE. There are 12 residues in the CDR3. Deletions cut 4 bases from V and 6 bases from J, with 7 bases between. The CDR3 DNA is TGTGCCAGCAGCTTAGACCCCGGGGAGCTGTTTTTT. It codes for CASSLDPGELFF.

V gene TRBV5-1 combines with J gene TRBJ2-7, with 7 bases fitting TRBD1. The CDR3 length is 14 residues. Trimming at V came to 5 bases and at J to 1 base, leaving 6 bases not matched to a gene. In germline, CDR1 is SGHRS, CDR2 YFSETQ. CDR3 loop: CASRPGQPSYEQYF. DNA for the CDR3: TGCGCCAGCAGACCGGGACAGCCATCCTACGAGCAGTACTTC. The full variable domain, its missing parts supplied by reference TRBV5-1 and TRBJ2-7, is KAGVTQTPRYLIKTRGQQVTLSCSPISGHRSVSWYQQTPGQGLQFLFEYFSETQRNKGNFPGRFSGRQFSNSRSEMNVSTLELGDSALYLCASRPGQPSYEQYFGPGTRLTVT.

This clone is a singleton in its sample. The J gene is TRBJ2-1, the V gene TRBV6-5, with no clear D. The CDR3 has 11 residues. V gave up 0 bases and J gave up 9 bases, with 3 bases separating them. Germline CDR1 MNHEY, CDR2 SVGAGI. CDR3: CASSYSGEQFF. CDR3 DNA: TGTGCCAGCAGTTACTCGGGTGAGCAGTTCTTC.

This clone was observed once. This chain joins TRBV27 and TRBJ2-7, with D perhaps given as TRBD1 or TRBD2 (5 bases each). The ends were cut back, 5 bases at V and 1 base at J, with 15 bases in the middle. The CDR3 loop spans 15 amino acids. Germline CDR1 MNHEY, CDR2 SMNVEV (reference sequence). The CDR3 DNA reads TGTGCCAGCAGTCCGAAACTAGACAGATCCTACGAGCAGTACTTC. Protein sequence: CASSPKLDRSYEQYF.

The rearrangement uses TRBV11-3 and TRBJ2-5; D is possibly TRBD1 or TRBD2 (5 bases each). In germline, CDR1 is SGHNT, CDR2 YENEEA. The ends were cut back, 5 bases at V and 5 bases at J, with 18 bases in the middle. The CDR3 sequence is 15 residues long. The CDR3 here is CASSQWDGPAETQYF. For the CDR3, the DNA is TGTGCCAGCAGCCAGTGGGACGGACCTGCGGAGACCCAGTACTTC.

The chain carries TRBV27 and TRBJ2-7, with TRBD1 identical over 12 bases. The CDR3 runs to 18 residues. Trimming took 3 bases from V and 2 from J; bases not matched to a gene: 11. The V gene's germline CDR1 is MNHEY and CDR2 SMNVEV (reference sequence). CDR3 residues: CASSFRRGTGGAPYEQYF. Written as DNA, the CDR3 is TGTGCCAGCAGTTTCAGACGAGGGACAGGGGGCGCCCCCTACGAGCAGTACTTC.

The chain links TRBV7-9 to TRBJ2-1, with 11 bases aligning to TRBD2. V trimming: 1 base; J trimming: 3 bases; junction bases outside the gene matches: 2. Germline V gene sequence: CDR1 SEHNR, CDR2 FQNEAQ (reference sequence). The CDR3 covers 16 residues. In DNA form, the CDR3 reads TGTGCCAGCAGCTTAGGGGGACTAGCGGTCTACAATGAGCAGTTCTTC. Translating it yields CASSLGGLAVYNEQFF. Together with reference TRBV7-9 and TRBJ2-1, the CDR3 gives the full variable domain: DTGVSQNPRHKITKRGQNVTFRCDPISEHNRLYWYRQTLGQGPEFLTYFQNEAQLEKSRLLSDRFSAERPKGSFSTLEIQRTEQGDSAMYLCASSLGGLAVYNEQFFGPGTRLTVL.

V gene TRBV18 combines with J gene TRBJ2-1; D call uncertain. Per germline, CDR1 KGHSH and CDR2 LQKENI. This CDR3 region has 12 residues. Trimming took off 6 bases at V and 8 bases at J, with 11 bases between the two ends. This chain's CDR3 is CASSPPDDEQFF. The CDR3 nucleotides read TGTGCCAGCTCCCCGCCCGATGATGAGCAGTTCTTC.

The chain couples TRBV4-1 to TRBJ1-4; D unresolved. From germline, CDR1 is MGHRA and CDR2 YSYEKL. The CDR3 loop spans 15 amino acids. V lost 2 bases and J lost 5, with 12 bases in between. The CDR3 region is CASSQTDLRNEKLFF. The DNA of the CDR3 is TGCGCCAGCAGCCAAACAGATTTAAGGAATGAAAAACTGTTTTTT.

This clone was seen just once. CDR3 sequence: CASSFTSGSYEQYF. In DNA, the CDR3 is TGTGCCAGCAGCTTCACTAGCGGGAGTTACGAGCAGTACTTC. V gene TRBV5-6 combines with J gene TRBJ2-7; 11 bases fit TRBD2. V lost 2 bases and J lost 4; bases outside the gene matches: 2. From germline, CDR1 is SGHDT and CDR2 YYEEEE. The CDR3 runs to 14 residues.

The chain links TRBV4-1 to TRBJ1-3, with D possibly TRBD1 on 5 matching bases. V lost 4 bases, J lost 2 bases, and 12 bases lay in between. Germline V gene data show CDR1 as MGHRA and CDR2 as YSYEKL. This CDR3 is 15 amino acids long. In nucleotides, the CDR3 is TGCGCCAGCAGCCCGATTGGGGGGGCTGGAAACACCATATATTTT. Translated: CASSPIGGAGNTIYF.

The V gene is TRBV7-2, the J gene TRBJ1-3, with 7 bases aligning to TRBD1. Germline CDR1 SGHTA, CDR2 FQGNSA. The CDR3 is 15 amino acids. The ends lost 5 bases at V and 3 bases at J; junction bases unmatched: 7. This CDR3 is CASSPTGPGGNTIYF. In DNA form, the CDR3 reads TGTGCCAGCAGCCCGACAGGGCCGGGTGGAAACACCATATATTTT.

The rearrangement joins TRBV19 to TRBJ1-5; 8 bases agree with TRBD1. J gave up 4 bases and V 7 bases, and 9 bases lay outside the gene matches. The CDR3 length is 15 residues. Germline CDR1 LNHDA, CDR2 SQIVND (reference sequence). The CDR3 nucleotides are TGTGCCAGTATCTCCGCAGGGGGCCGGAATCAGCCCCAGCATTTT. This translates into CASISAGGRNQPQHF.

This chain uses TRBV19 with TRBJ2-7; 10 bases fit TRBD1. The CDR3 is 13 amino acids. CDR1 and CDR2 from the germline V gene are LNHDA and SQIVND (reference sequence). Trimming removed 8 bases from V and 6 bases from J; junction bases left unmatched: 7. The CDR3 DNA follows: TGTGCCAGTTCGAGGACAGGGGGATCCGAGCAGTACTTC. This codes for CASSRTGGSEQYF.

The V call is TRBV19, the J call TRBJ2-2; TRBD2 agrees at 7 bases. The CDR3 consists of 16 residues. Germline assignment: CDR1 LNHDA and CDR2 SQIVND (reference sequence). V lost 3 bases, J lost 1 base, and 5 bases stayed unmatched. The CDR3 here is CASSIGLAVNTGELFF. The DNA for the CDR3 is TGTGCCAGTAGTATTGGTCTAGCGGTGAACACCGGGGAGCTGTTTTTT.

The rearrangement links TRBV28 to TRBJ2-5; D call uncertain. V lost 5 bases and J lost 13, with 17 bases in between. CDR3 size: 12 residues. Germline V lookup: CDR1 MDHEN, CDR2 SYDVKM. The CDR3 protein is CASSPPGGPRYF. DNA of the CDR3: TGTGCCAGCAGTCCCCCGGGTGGTCCCCGGTACTTC.

V and J are TRBV7-9 and TRBJ1-1, with D uncertain. The CDR3 runs to 12 residues. V was pared by 8 bases and J by 1 base, with 8 bases between. The germline gives CDR1 SEHNR, CDR2 FQNEAQ (reference sequence). The CDR3 nucleotides are TGTGCCAGCTCCTGGGCGAACACTGAAGCTTTCTTT. Its protein product is CASSWANTEAFF.

This clone appeared once. The chain joins TRBV28 to TRBJ2-3, with D uncertain. CDR1 and CDR2 from the germline V gene are MDHEN and SYDVKM. V lost 1 base, J lost 0 bases, and 11 bases lay in between. The CDR3 length is 16 residues. The CDR3 loop reads CASSLSPRPSTDTQYF. In DNA form, the CDR3 reads TGTGCCAGCAGTTTATCCCCGAGACCTAGCACAGATACGCAGTATTTT. Complete variable domain (other parts from reference TRBV28 and TRBJ2-3): DVKVTQSSRYLVKRTGEKVFLECVQDMDHENMFWYRQDPGLGLRLIYFSYDVKMKEKGDIPEGYSVSREKKERFSLILESASTNQTSMYLCASSLSPRPSTDTQYFGPGTRLTVL.

The V and J genes are TRBV11-3 and TRBJ2-5; D is ambiguous. Looked up from germline, CDR1 is SGHNT and CDR2 is YENEEA. Trimming removed 5 bases at V and 5 bases at J, with 12 bases between. The CDR3 sequence is 13 residues long. The CDR3 DNA sequence: TGTGCCAGCAGCCCCATTGACGGGGAGACCCAGTACTTC. Protein: CASSPIDGETQYF.

The rearrangement uses TRBV6-5 and TRBJ1-2; no clear D. The CDR3 contains 16 residues. Germline-derived CDR1 and CDR2 are MNHEY and SVGAGI. V lost 2 bases and J lost 4, with 17 bases in between. The CDR3 spells CASSYTGQPRSYGYTF. CDR3 DNA: TGTGCCAGCAGTTACACCGGGCAGCCACGTAGCTATGGCTACACCTTC.

The chain couples TRBV6-5 to TRBJ1-2; D unresolved. Trimming pared 0 bases from V and 4 bases from J, leaving 6 bases between. This CDR3 has 13 residues. Germline CDR1 MNHEY, CDR2 SVGAGI. The CDR3 nucleotides are TGTGCCAGCAGTTACTCGTCCGCCTATGGCTACACCTTC. Translation: CASSYSSAYGYTF.